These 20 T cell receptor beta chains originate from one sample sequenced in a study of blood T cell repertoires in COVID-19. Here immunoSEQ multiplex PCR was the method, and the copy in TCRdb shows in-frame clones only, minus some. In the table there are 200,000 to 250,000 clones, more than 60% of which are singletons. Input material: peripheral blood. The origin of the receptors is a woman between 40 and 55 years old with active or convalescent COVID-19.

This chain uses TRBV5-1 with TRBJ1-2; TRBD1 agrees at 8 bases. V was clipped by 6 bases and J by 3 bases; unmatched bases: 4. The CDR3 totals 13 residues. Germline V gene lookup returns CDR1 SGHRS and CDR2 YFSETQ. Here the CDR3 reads CASTEGQDYGYTF. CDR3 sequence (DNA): TGCGCCAGCACCGAGGGACAGGACTATGGCTACACCTTC.

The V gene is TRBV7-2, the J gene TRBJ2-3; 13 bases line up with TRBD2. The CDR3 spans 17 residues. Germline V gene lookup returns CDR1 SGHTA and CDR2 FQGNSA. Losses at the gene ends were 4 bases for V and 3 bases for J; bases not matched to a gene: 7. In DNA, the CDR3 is TGTGCCAGCAGCTCCGGACTAGCGGGGGCGCGGACAGATACGCAGTATTTT. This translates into CASSSGLAGARTDTQYF.

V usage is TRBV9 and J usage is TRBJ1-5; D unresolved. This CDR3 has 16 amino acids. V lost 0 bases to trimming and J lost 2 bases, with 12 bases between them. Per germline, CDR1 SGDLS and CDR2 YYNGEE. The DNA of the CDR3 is TGTGCCAGCAGCGTAGGCGCTATTAGCGGCAATCAGCCCCAGCATTTT. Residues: CASSVGAISGNQPQHF.

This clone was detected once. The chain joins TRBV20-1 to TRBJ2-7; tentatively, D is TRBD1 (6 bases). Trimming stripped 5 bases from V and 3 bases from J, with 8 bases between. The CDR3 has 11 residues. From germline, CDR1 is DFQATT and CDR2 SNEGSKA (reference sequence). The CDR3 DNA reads TGCAGTGCTTCACAGGGCTACGAGCAGTACTTC. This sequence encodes CSASQGYEQYF.

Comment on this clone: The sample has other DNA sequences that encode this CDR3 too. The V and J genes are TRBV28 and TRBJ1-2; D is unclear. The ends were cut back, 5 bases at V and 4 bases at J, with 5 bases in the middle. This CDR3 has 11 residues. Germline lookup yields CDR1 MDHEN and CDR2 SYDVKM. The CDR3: CASSLSYGYTF. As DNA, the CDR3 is TGTGCCAGCAGTCTCAGCTATGGCTACACCTTC.

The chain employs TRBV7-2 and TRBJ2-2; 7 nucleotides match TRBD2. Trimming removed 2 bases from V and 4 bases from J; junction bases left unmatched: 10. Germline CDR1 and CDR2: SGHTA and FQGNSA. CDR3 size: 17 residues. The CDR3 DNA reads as TGTGCCAGCAGCTTATTAGTTTTGACTAGCCGCACCGGGGAGCTGTTTTTT. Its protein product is CASSLLVLTSRTGELFF. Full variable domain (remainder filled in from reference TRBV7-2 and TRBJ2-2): GAGVSQSPSNKVTEKGKDVELRCDPISGHTALYWYRQSLGQGLEFLIYFQGNSAPDKSGLPSDRFSAERTGGSVSTLTIQRTQQEDSAVYLCASSLLVLTSRTGELFFGEGSRLTVL.

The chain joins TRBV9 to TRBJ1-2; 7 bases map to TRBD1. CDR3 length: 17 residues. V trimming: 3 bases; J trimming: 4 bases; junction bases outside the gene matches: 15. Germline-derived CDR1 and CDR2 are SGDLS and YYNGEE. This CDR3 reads CASSAATGTARSYGYTF. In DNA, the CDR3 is TGTGCCAGCAGCGCGGCGACCGGGACAGCTAGAAGCTATGGCTACACCTTC.

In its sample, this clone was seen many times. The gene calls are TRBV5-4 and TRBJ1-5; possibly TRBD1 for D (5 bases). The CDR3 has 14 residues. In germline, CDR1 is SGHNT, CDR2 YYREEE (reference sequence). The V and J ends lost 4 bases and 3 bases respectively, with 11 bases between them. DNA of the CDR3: TGTGCCAGCAGCCAGGGACTGAACAATCAGCCCCAGCATTTT. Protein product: CASSQGLNNQPQHF.

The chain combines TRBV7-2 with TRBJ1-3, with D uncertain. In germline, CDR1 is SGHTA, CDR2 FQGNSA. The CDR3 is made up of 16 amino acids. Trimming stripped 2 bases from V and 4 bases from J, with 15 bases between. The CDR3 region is CASSLYGAKTGNTIYF. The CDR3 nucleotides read TGTGCCAGCAGCTTATATGGAGCTAAGACGGGAAACACCATATATTTT.

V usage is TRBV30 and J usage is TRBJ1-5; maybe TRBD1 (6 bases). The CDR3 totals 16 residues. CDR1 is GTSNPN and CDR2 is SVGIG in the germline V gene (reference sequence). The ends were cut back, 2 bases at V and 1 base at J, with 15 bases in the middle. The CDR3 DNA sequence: TGTGCCTGGAGTTCGGAACAGGGCTTAAGCAATCAGCCCCAGCATTTT. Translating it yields CAWSSEQGLSNQPQHF.

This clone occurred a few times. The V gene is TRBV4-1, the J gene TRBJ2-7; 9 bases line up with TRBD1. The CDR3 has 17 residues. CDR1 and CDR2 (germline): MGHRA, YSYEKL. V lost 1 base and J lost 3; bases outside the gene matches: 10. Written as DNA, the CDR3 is TGCGCCAGCAGCCAAGTGGGTACGGGACAGGGTCTCTACGAGCAGTACTTC. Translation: CASSQVGTGQGLYEQYF.

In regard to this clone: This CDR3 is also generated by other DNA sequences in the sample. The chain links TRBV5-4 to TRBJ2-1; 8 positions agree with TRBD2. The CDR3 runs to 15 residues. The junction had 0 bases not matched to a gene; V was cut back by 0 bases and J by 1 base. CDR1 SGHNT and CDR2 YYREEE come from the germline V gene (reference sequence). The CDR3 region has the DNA TGTGCCAGCAGCTTGGGCGGGGGGTCCTACAATGAGCAGTTCTTC. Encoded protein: CASSLGGGSYNEQFF.

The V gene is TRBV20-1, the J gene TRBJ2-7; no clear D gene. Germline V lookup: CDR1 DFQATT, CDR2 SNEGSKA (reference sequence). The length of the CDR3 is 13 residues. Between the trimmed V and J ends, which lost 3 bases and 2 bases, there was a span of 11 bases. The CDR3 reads CSASRGPTYEQYF. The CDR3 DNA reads TGCAGTGCTAGTCGCGGCCCCACCTACGAGCAGTACTTC.

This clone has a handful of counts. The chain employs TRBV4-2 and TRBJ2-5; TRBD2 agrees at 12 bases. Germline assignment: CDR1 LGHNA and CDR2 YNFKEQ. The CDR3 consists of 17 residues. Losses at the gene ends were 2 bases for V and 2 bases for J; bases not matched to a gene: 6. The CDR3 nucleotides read TGTGCCAGCAGCCAACGGCTAGCGGGGGGGGCACAAGAGACCCAGTACTTC. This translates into CASSQRLAGGAQETQYF.

The CDR3 loop is CASSERDRGYEQYV. CDR3 bases: TGTGCCAGCAGTGAACGGGACAGAGGCTACGAGCAGTACGTC. V gene TRBV2 combines with J gene TRBJ2-7, with 7 bases lining up with TRBD1. Unmatched junction bases numbered 4, after V lost 2 bases and J lost 3 bases. Germline loops: CDR1 SNHLY, CDR2 FYNNEI. This CDR3 has 14 residues.

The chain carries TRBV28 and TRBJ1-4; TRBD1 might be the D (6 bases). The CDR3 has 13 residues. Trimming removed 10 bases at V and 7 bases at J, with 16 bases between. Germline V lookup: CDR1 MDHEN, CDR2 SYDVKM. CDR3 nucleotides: TGTGCCACCACGCCAGGGGATGGTGAAAAACTGTTTTTT. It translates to CATTPGDGEKLFF.

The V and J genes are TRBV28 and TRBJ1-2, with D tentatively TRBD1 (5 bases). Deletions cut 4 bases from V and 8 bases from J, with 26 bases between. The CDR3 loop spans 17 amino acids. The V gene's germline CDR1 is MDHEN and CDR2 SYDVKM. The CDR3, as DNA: TGTGCCAGCAGTTCCCGAAGACAGCGGGGAGAAACTAGCGGCTACACCTTC. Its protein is CASSSRRQRGETSGYTF.

The CDR3 nucleotides are TGTGCCAGCAGTCGGGGGAGATCTAATGAAAAACTGTTTTTT. This gives the protein CASSRGRSNEKLFF. This sequence joins TRBV2 and TRBJ1-4; TRBD1 is a possible D gene (5 bases). Trimming cost V 5 bases and J 3 bases, with 10 bases left between them. The germline V gene has CDR1 SNHLY and CDR2 FYNNEI. This CDR3 is built from 14 residues. Variable domain in full (rest from reference TRBV2 and TRBJ1-4): EPEVTQTPSHQVTQMGQEVILRCVPISNHLYFYWYRQILGQKVEFLVSFYNNEISEKSEIFDDQFSVERPDGSNFTLKIRSTKLEDSAMYFCASSRGRSNEKLFFGSGTQLSVL.

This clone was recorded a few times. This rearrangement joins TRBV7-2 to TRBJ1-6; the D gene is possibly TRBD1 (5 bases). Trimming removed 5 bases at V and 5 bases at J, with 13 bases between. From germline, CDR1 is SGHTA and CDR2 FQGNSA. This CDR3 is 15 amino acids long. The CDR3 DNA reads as TGTGCCAGCAGCCCCTTCGGAGGGGATAATTCACCCCTCCACTTT. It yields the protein CASSPFGGDNSPLHF.

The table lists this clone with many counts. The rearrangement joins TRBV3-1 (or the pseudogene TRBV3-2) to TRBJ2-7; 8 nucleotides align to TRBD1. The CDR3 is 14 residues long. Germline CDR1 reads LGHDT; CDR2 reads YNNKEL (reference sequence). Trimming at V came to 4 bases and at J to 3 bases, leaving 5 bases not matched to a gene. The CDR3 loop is CASSRTGTGYEQYF. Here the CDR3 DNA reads TGTGCCAGCAGCCGTACCGGGACAGGCTACGAGCAGTACTTC.